One and the same sample provided the 2 T cell receptor beta chains below, sequenced in a study of T-cell memory formation after mild COVID-19. A single record per CDR3 protein comes from TCRdb applying MiXCR to the 5' RACE reads. The profile shows roughly 130,000 distinct CDR3 sequences, about a sixth of them singletons. The sample comprised PBMCs or a T cell subset sorted from them (not recorded which). The receptors come from an adult woman who had mild COVID-19 (a few samples of this study predate the infection). Cell type and time point are not known.

The sample holds a few counts of this clonotype. The chain couples TRBV4-3 to TRBJ2-1, with TRBD1 as a possible D gene (5 bases). The germline V and J ends were trimmed by 3 bases and 12 bases, with 21 bases remaining between them. CDR1 and CDR2 from the germline V gene are LGHNA and YSLEER. This CDR3 is built from 15 residues. The CDR3 sequence: CASSQERTTGRGQFF. Written as DNA, the CDR3 is TGCGCCAGCAGCCAGGAACGGACAACAGGACGCGGGCAGTTCTTC.

This clonotype came up many times. The chain couples TRBV9 to TRBJ2-3; D remains unclear. Germline CDR1 SGDLS, CDR2 YYNGEE. Trimming cost V 4 bases and J 1 base, with 19 bases left between them. The CDR3 loop spans 17 amino acids. The CDR3 coding sequence is TGTGCCAGCAGCCCCACGGGTCGGACGGCCGGCACAGATACGCAGTATTTT. Amino acids: CASSPTGRTAGTDTQYF. The whole variable domain, filled in from reference TRBV9 and TRBJ2-3, reads DSGVTQTPKHLITATGQRVTLRCSPRSGDLSVYWYQQSLDQGLQFLIQYYNGEERAKGNILERFSAQQFPDLHSELNLSSLELGDSALYFCASSPTGRTAGTDTQYFGPGTRLTVL.